What follows are 23 T cell receptor beta chains derived from one specimen sequenced in a study of T cell repertoires in cytomegalovirus infection. Using its own MiXCR run on the reads, TCRdb lists one record per CDR3 protein. Of about 150,000 distinct CDR3 sequences listed, under 20% are singletons. The sample taken for sequencing was CD8+ T cells from PBMCs. Every receptor here comes from a human donor in good health (CMV status not recorded). Some clones in this sample may be carry-over from other donors' samples.

The chain couples TRBV12-3 or TRBV12-4 to TRBJ2-6, with 10 bases lining up with TRBD2. With V trimmed by 5 bases and J by 13 bases, 5 bases remained unmatched. This CDR3 has 13 amino acids. The CDR3 DNA reads TGTGCCAGCAGTCCGGGACTAGCGAGGGTCCTGACTTTC. It codes for CASSPGLARVLTF.

This clonotype has just a few counts. The gene calls are TRBV29-1 and TRBJ1-1; no firm D call. Trimming removed 5 bases at V and 5 bases at J, with 9 bases between. Germline CDR1 SQVTM, CDR2 ANQGSEA. This CDR3 is built from 11 residues. The CDR3 sequence: CSVLGWTEAFF. CDR3 DNA: TGCAGCGTTCTAGGGTGGACTGAAGCTTTCTTT.

The chain recombines TRBV20-1 with TRBJ2-4; perhaps TRBD1 as D (6 bases). Trimming removed 2 bases from V and 3 bases from J, with 8 bases in between. Germline lookup yields CDR1 DFQATT and CDR2 SNEGSKA (reference sequence). This CDR3 region has 13 residues. CDR3 residues: CSARQGSKNIQYF. The CDR3 coding sequence is TGCAGTGCTAGACAGGGGAGCAAAAACATTCAGTACTTC.

This clonotype appeared a few times. The J gene is TRBJ2-7, the V gene TRBV7-6; tentatively, D is TRBD1 (6 bases). The CDR3 runs 19 residues. Trimming took off 1 base at V and 2 bases at J, with 24 bases between the two ends. Germline V gene sequence: CDR1 SGHVS, CDR2 FNYEAQ. Here the CDR3 reads CASSLGPPPGTYIPYEQYF. CDR3 coding DNA: TGTGCCAGCAGCTTAGGCCCTCCTCCCGGGACATACATTCCCTACGAGCAGTACTTC.

This chain links TRBV4-3 with TRBJ1-1, with a weak D call TRBD1 (6 bases). The length of the CDR3 is 14 residues. The germline V gene has CDR1 LGHNA and CDR2 YSLEER. With 2 bases removed from V and 4 bases from J, the gap between germline ends came to 11 bases. CDR3 protein: CASSQFQGSTEAFF. The DNA of the CDR3 is TGCGCCAGCAGCCAATTCCAGGGGAGCACTGAAGCTTTCTTT.

In this sample, this clonotype turned up a few times. This sequence joins TRBV7-8 and TRBJ2-1; D gene unclear. The CDR3 loop spans 15 amino acids. Trimming left V 0 bases short and J 8 bases short, with 14 bases between. Germline CDR1 SGHVS, CDR2 FQNEAQ. The CDR3 nucleotides read TGTGCCAGCAGCTTAGCGCAAAGGGTCTGGGATGAGCAGTTCTTC. Translated: CASSLAQRVWDEQFF. The full variable domain, with the rest looked up from reference TRBV7-8 and TRBJ2-1, is GAGVSQSPRYKVAKRGQDVALRCDPISGHVSLFWYQQALGQGPEFLTYFQNEAQLDKSGLPSDRFFAERPEGSVSTLKIQRTQQEDSAVYLCASSLAQRVWDEQFFGPGTRLTVL.

In its sample, this clonotype was seen a few times. V usage is TRBV6-5 and J usage is TRBJ2-5; D is ambiguous. The CDR3 has 15 amino acids. V lost 6 bases and J lost 7, with 21 bases in between. In germline, CDR1 is MNHEY, CDR2 SVGAGI. The DNA of the CDR3 is TGTGCCAGCAGACTCGCAGAGGTTGGGTATGGGACCCAGTACTTC. Protein sequence: CASRLAEVGYGTQYF.

In this sample, this clonotype turned up a few times. This chain uses TRBV12-3 or TRBV12-4 with TRBJ2-1; TRBD2 matches 12 bases. Trimming removed 4 bases from V and 10 bases from J; junction bases left unmatched: 8. The CDR3 length is 15 residues. CDR3 sequence (DNA): TGTGCCAGCAGTTCTGCTAGCGGGGGGGCGTTGGAGCAGTTCTTC. Translated, it gives CASSSASGGALEQFF.

The genes are TRBV28 and TRBJ2-6, with D possibly being TRBD1 (6 bases). V was pared by 3 bases and J by 0 bases, with 18 bases between. The CDR3 extends over 19 amino acids. The germline V gene has CDR1 MDHEN and CDR2 SYDVKM. Here the CDR3 DNA reads TGTGCCAGCAGTTTCCTCGTACAGGGACAACCCTCTGGGGCCAACGTCCTGACTTTC. Amino acid sequence: CASSFLVQGQPSGANVLTF. Full variable domain (rest looked up from reference TRBV28 and TRBJ2-6): DVKVTQSSRYLVKRTGEKVFLECVQDMDHENMFWYRQDPGLGLRLIYFSYDVKMKEKGDIPEGYSVSREKKERFSLILESASTNQTSMYLCASSFLVQGQPSGANVLTFGAGSRLTVL.

This clonotype was seen ten or more times. V usage is TRBV7-2 and J usage is TRBJ2-7; weak D call: TRBD1 (5 bases). CDR1 and CDR2 from the germline V gene are SGHTA and FQGNSA. V was trimmed by 2 bases and J by 3 bases, leaving 8 bases between them. The CDR3 runs to 13 residues. In DNA, the CDR3 is TGTGCCAGCAGCTTACAGGGATACTACGAGCAGTACTTC. Translation: CASSLQGYYEQYF.

This clonotype was seen only a few times. The chain links TRBV7-2 to TRBJ1-1; 9 positions match TRBD1. The trim removed 5 bases at V and 1 base at J, leaving 5 bases unmatched. The CDR3 is 15 amino acids. CDR1 SGHTA and CDR2 FQGNSA come from the germline V gene. DNA of the CDR3: TGTGCCAGCAGCCAACGGACAGGGGAGAACACTGAAGCTTTCTTT. Its protein product is CASSQRTGENTEAFF.

This chain links TRBV11-2 with TRBJ2-5; 10 nucleotides align to TRBD2. V lost 5 bases, J lost 1 base, and 4 bases stayed unmatched. Germline CDR1 reads SGHAT; CDR2 reads FQNNGV. This CDR3 has 15 residues. This CDR3 is CASSLWTSGQETQYF. The DNA of the CDR3 is TGTGCCAGCAGCCTCTGGACTAGCGGCCAAGAGACCCAGTACTTC.

This clonotype was seen a few times. The chain links TRBV14 to TRBJ2-1, with TRBD2 matching over 7 bases. This CDR3 contains 16 residues. Losses at the gene ends were 1 base for V and 4 bases for J; bases not matched to a gene: 7. CDR1 and CDR2 (germline): SGHDN, FVKESK. CDR3: CASSQVVSGLYNEQFF. The CDR3 nucleotides read TGTGCCAGCAGCCAAGTCGTTAGCGGGTTGTACAATGAGCAGTTCTTC.

The chain combines TRBV27 with TRBJ2-7; TRBD2 matches 10 bases. Germline CDR1 and CDR2: MNHEY and SMNVEV (reference sequence). Trimming cost V 5 bases and J 7 bases; bases outside gene matches: 14. This CDR3 comprises 16 residues. The CDR3 sequence: CASSTVSGRAGREQYF. CDR3 nucleotide sequence: TGTGCCAGCAGTACCGTGAGCGGGAGGGCTGGTCGAGAGCAGTACTTC.

The table lists this clonotype with a count of one. The V and J genes are TRBV2 and TRBJ2-1, with 8 bases identical to TRBD2. V was clipped by 3 bases and J by 3 bases; unmatched bases: 22. Germline V gives CDR1 SNHLY, CDR2 FYNNEI. The CDR3 is 21 amino acids. The CDR3: CASSDPQVLRTSPPVYNEQFF. CDR3 DNA sequence: TGTGCCAGCAGTGACCCCCAAGTCCTACGGACTAGCCCCCCTGTCTACAATGAGCAGTTCTTC.

In its sample, this clonotype was seen a few times. This chain uses TRBV7-8 with TRBJ1-2; TRBD1 matches at 9 bases. The CDR3 extends over 16 amino acids. Germline trimming cut 1 base from V and 8 bases from J; bases unmatched to any gene: 11. Germline assignment: CDR1 SGHVS and CDR2 FQNEAQ. CDR3 residues: CASSLGSPGQGLGYTF. The CDR3, as DNA: TGTGCCAGCAGCTTAGGGTCCCCGGGACAGGGTTTAGGCTACACCTTC. The entire variable domain, with the rest obtained from reference TRBV7-8 and TRBJ1-2, is as follows: GAGVSQSPRYKVAKRGQDVALRCDPISGHVSLFWYQQALGQGPEFLTYFQNEAQLDKSGLPSDRFFAERPEGSVSTLKIQRTQQEDSAVYLCASSLGSPGQGLGYTFGSGTRLTVV.

This chain connects TRBV7-2 to TRBJ2-7; 13 nucleotides agree with TRBD2. The V gene's germline CDR1 is SGHTA and CDR2 FQGNSA. The junction had 13 bases not matched to a gene; V was cut back by 3 bases and J by 2 bases. The CDR3 is made up of 19 amino acids. The CDR3 loop reads CASSLAPGTSGTVPYEQYF. The DNA of the CDR3 is TGTGCCAGCAGCTTGGCCCCCGGGACTAGCGGGACAGTCCCCTACGAGCAGTACTTC.

This clonotype was picked up a small number of times. The chain recombines TRBV7-2 with TRBJ2-1; no clear D gene. Looked up from germline, CDR1 is SGHTA and CDR2 is FQGNSA. Trimming cost V 3 bases and J 3 bases, with 12 bases left between them. The CDR3 covers 15 residues. The CDR3 sequence: CASSFRTEYYNEQFF. The CDR3 DNA follows: TGTGCCAGCAGCTTCCGGACGGAGTACTACAATGAGCAGTTCTTC.

The chain employs TRBV5-6 and TRBJ2-7, with 9 positions matching TRBD1. After removal of 0 bases from V and 5 bases from J, the junction contained 3 bases not matched to a gene. Germline CDR1 SGHDT, CDR2 YYEEEE. The CDR3 totals 14 residues. CDR3 nucleotides: TGTGCCAGCAGCTTGGGCGGGACAGGGCACGAGCAGTACTTC. The encoded protein is CASSLGGTGHEQYF.

V is TRBV15 and J is TRBJ2-1; D gene ambiguous. V lost 5 bases and J lost 3, with 20 bases in between. Germline CDR1 reads LNHNV; CDR2 reads YYDKDF (reference sequence). The CDR3 consists of 17 residues. Here the CDR3 DNA reads TGTGCCACCAGCCCAGAGCAAACTTCTTTGGTCTACAATGAGCAGTTCTTC. Translated, it gives CATSPEQTSLVYNEQFF.

This clonotype has just a few counts. This rearrangement joins TRBV28 to TRBJ1-2; D is undetermined. CDR3 length: 10 amino acids. The germline V gene has CDR1 MDHEN and CDR2 SYDVKM. V was cut by 6 bases and J by 2 bases, with 1 base left in between. This chain's CDR3 is CASSNYGYTF. Here the CDR3 DNA reads TGTGCCAGCAGCAACTATGGCTACACCTTC.

For this clonotype: At one boundary the junction diverges from the germline segment, which might be a read error. The J gene is TRBJ1-1, the V gene TRBV7-8; D perhaps matches TRBD1 (5 bases). Germline CDR1 is SGHVS and CDR2 is FQNEAQ. This CDR3 is built from 18 residues. The CDR3 sequence: CASRLGGLVGVGNTEAFF. The CDR3 bases are TGTGCCAGCAGATTAGGAGGATTGGTAGGGGTCGGGAACACTGAAGCTTTCTTT.

The chain has TRBV7-2 and TRBJ2-3; tentatively, D is TRBD1 (6 bases). The germline V and J ends were trimmed by 3 bases and 4 bases, with 11 bases remaining between them. The CDR3 consists of 14 residues. Germline V gene data show CDR1 as SGHTA and CDR2 as FQGNSA. CDR3 sequence reads: CASSFNRVADTQYF. CDR3 nucleotide sequence: TGTGCCAGCAGCTTTAACAGGGTGGCAGATACGCAGTATTTT.